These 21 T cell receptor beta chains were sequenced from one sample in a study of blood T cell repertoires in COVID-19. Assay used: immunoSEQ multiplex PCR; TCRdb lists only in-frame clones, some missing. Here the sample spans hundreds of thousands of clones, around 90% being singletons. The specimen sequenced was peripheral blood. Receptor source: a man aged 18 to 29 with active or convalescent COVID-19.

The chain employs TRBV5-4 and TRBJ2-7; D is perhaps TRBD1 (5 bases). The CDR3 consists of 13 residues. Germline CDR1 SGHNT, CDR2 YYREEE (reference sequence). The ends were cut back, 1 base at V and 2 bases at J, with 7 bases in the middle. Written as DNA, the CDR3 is TGTGCCAGCAGCTTGCCACAGGCCTACGAGCAGTACTTC. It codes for CASSLPQAYEQYF.

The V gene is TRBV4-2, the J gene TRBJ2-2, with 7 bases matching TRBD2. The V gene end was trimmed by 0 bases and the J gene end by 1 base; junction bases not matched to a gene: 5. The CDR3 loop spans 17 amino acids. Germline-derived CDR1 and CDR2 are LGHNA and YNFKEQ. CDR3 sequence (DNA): TGTGCCAGCAGCCAAGAAACCCGCGGGGGGAACACCGGGGAGCTGTTTTTT. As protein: CASSQETRGGNTGELFF.

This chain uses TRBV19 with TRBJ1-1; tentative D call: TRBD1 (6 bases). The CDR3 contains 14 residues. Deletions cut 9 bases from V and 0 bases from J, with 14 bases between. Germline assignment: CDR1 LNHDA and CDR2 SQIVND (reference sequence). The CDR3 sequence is CASREGQLNTEAFF. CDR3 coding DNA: TGTGCCAGCCGAGAAGGACAGCTGAACACTGAAGCTTTCTTT. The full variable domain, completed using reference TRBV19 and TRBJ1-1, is DGGITQSPKYLFRKEGQNVTLSCEQNLNHDAMYWYRQDPGQGLRLIYYSQIVNDFQKGDIAEGYSVSREKKESFPLTVTSAQKNPTAFYLCASREGQLNTEAFFGQGTRLTVV.

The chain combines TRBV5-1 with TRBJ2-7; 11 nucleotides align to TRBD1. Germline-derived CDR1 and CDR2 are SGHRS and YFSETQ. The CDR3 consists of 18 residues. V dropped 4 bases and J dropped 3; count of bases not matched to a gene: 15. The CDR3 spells CASSPRDRGSARGYEQYF. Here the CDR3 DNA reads TGCGCCAGCAGCCCCCGGGACAGGGGGTCGGCAAGGGGCTACGAGCAGTACTTC.

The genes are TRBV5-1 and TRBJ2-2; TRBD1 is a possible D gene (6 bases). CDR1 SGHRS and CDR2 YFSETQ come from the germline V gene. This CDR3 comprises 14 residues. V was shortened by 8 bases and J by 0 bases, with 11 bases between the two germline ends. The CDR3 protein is CASTGQSNTGELFF. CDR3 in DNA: TGCGCCAGTACAGGACAGTCGAACACCGGGGAGCTGTTTTTT.

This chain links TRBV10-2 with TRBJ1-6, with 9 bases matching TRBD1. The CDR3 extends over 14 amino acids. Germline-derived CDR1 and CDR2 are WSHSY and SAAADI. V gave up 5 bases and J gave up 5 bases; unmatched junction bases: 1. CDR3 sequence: CASSWDRDNSPLHF. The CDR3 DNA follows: TGCGCCAGCAGTTGGGACAGGGATAATTCACCCCTCCACTTT.

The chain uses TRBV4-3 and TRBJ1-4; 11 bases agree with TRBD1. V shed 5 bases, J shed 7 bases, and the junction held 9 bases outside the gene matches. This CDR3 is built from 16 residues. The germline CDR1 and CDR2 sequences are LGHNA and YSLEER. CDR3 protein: CASSNTPGQGGEKLFF. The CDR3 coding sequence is TGCGCCAGCAGCAATACGCCGGGACAGGGGGGTGAAAAACTGTTTTTT.

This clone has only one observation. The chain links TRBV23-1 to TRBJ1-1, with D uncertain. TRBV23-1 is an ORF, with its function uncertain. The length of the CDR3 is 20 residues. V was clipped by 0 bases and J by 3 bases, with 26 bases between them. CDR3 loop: CASSQSLEATRNGNHTEAFF. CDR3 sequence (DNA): TGCGCCAGCAGTCAATCGCTCGAGGCAACCCGGAATGGTAATCACACTGAAGCTTTCTTT.

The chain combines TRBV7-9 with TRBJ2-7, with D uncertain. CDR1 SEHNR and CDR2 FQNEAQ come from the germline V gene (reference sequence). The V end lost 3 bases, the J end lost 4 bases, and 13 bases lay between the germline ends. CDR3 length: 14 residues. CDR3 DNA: TGTGCCAGCAGCTTCGTCGGGTCGTCATACGAGCAGTACTTC. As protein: CASSFVGSSYEQYF.

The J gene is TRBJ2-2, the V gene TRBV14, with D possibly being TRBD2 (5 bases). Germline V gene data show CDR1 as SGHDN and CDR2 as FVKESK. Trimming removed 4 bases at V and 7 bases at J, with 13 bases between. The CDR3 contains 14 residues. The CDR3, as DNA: TGTGCCAGCAGCCCGCGGGTCTATATCGGGGAGCTGTTTTTT. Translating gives CASSPRVYIGELFF.

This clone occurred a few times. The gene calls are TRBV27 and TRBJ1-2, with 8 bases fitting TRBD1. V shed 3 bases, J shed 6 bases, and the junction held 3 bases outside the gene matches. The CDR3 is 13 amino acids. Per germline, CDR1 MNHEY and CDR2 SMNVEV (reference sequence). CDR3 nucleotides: TGTGCCAGCAGTTTCAGGGGGCGGGATGGCTACACCTTC. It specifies CASSFRGRDGYTF.

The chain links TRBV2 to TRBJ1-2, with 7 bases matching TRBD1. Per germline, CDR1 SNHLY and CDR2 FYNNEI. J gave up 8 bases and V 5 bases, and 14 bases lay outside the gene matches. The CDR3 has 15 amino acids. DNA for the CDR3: TGTGCCAGCAGTCCGCAACAGGGGCTATCCTCCGGCTACACCTTC. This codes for CASSPQQGLSSGYTF.

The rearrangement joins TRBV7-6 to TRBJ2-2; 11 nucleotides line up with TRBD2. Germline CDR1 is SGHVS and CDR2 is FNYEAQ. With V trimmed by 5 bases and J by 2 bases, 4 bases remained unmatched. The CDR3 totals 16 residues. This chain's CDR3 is CASSKLAGENTGELFF. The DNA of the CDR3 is TGTGCCAGCAGCAAACTAGCGGGGGAAAACACCGGGGAGCTGTTTTTT.

CDR3 nucleotide sequence: TGTGCCAGCAGTTCATGGGGGGGGACAAAAGATCAGCCCCAGCATTTT. Translated: CASSSWGGTKDQPQHF. The chain carries TRBV28 and TRBJ1-5; TRBD1 is a possible D gene (6 bases). Germline CDR1 MDHEN, CDR2 SYDVKM. The V end lost 4 bases, the J end lost 5 bases, and 18 bases lay between the germline ends. The CDR3 runs to 16 residues.

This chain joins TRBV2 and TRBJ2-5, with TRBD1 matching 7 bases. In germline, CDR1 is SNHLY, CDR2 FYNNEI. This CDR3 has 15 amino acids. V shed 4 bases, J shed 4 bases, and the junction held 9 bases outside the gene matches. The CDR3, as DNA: TGTGCCAGCAGTGGGGGAAACCGACAGGGAGAGACCCAGTACTTC. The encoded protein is CASSGGNRQGETQYF. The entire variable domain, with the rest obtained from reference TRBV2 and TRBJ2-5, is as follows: EPEVTQTPSHQVTQMGQEVILRCVPISNHLYFYWYRQILGQKVEFLVSFYNNEISEKSEIFDDQFSVERPDGSNFTLKIRSTKLEDSAMYFCASSGGNRQGETQYFGPGTRLLVL.

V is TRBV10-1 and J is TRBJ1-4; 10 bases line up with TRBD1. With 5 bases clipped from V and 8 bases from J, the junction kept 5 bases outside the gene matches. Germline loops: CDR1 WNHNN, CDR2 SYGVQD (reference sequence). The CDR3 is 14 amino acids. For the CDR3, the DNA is TGCGCCAGCAGTCGGGACAGGGGAGGCGAAAAACTGTTTTTT. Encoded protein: CASSRDRGGEKLFF.

The CDR3 coding sequence is TGTGCCAGCTCACCAGAGGGGGCCGTGGGGTATGGCTACACCTTC. This gives the protein CASSPEGAVGYGYTF. The rearrangement links TRBV18 to TRBJ1-2, with 7 bases that match TRBD1. The germline gives CDR1 KGHSH, CDR2 LQKENI. This CDR3 is 15 amino acids long. V shed 2 bases, J shed 5 bases, and the junction held 8 bases outside the gene matches.

CDR3: CASSLGGGNTGELFF. CDR3 DNA sequence: TGTGCCAGCAGCTTAGGCGGGGGTAACACCGGGGAGCTGTTTTTT. The chain combines TRBV7-6 with TRBJ2-2; TRBD2 matches at 7 bases. CDR1 and CDR2 from the germline V gene are SGHVS and FNYEAQ. V shed 1 base and J 2 bases; nucleotides not matched to a gene: 1. The length of the CDR3 is 15 residues.

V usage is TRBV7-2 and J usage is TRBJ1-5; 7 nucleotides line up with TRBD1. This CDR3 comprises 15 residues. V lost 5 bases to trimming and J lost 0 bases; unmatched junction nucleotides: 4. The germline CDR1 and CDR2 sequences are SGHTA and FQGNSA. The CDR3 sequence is CASSPRTGSNQPQHF. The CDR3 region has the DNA TGTGCCAGCAGCCCCCGGACAGGTAGCAATCAGCCCCAGCATTTT.

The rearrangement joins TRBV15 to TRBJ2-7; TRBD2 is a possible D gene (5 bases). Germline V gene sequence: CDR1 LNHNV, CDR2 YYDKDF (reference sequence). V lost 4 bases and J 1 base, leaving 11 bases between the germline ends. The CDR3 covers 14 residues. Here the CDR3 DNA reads TGTGCCACCAGCACAACACCGGGATCCTACGAGCAGTACTTC. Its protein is CATSTTPGSYEQYF.

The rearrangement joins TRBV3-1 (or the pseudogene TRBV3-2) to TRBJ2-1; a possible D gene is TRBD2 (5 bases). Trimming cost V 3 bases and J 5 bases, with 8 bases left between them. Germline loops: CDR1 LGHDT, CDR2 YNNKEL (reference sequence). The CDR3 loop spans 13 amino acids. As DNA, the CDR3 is TGTGCCAGCAGCCATGCGACTAACAATGAGCAGTTCTTC. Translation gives CASSHATNNEQFF.